The present T cell receptor beta chain was sequenced within a study of blood T cell repertoires in COVID-19. Whole-study context: The origin of the acute and convalescent COVID-19 samples was the United States, Italy and Spain. Nucleic acid was either cDNA or gDNA, and it came from T cells, B-cell-depleted T cells, or PBMCs.

Methods used by the authors: For nucleated cells, counts were estimated from reference gene primer amplification. Assay: immunoSEQ multiplex PCR; the TCRdb copy retains only in-frame clones and omits some. That table supplies the V and J calls and clone size; D and trimming were determined from the DNA. The sample records tens of thousands of clones, around 86% being singletons. CDR1 is MNHEY and CDR2 is SVGEGT in the germline V gene. V lost 4 bases and J 0 bases, leaving 16 bases between the germline ends. The CDR3 is 17 residues long. The sequencing input was peripheral blood. This sequence joins TRBV6-2 or TRBV6-3 and TRBJ1-3; perhaps TRBD1 as D (6 bases). This sequence originates from a human donor in a cohort sampled during active COVID-19. The CDR3 DNA reads as TGTGCCAGCAGTTCCCCACGACAGGAGAGCTCTGGAAACACCATATATTTT. Translating gives CASSSPRQESSGNTIYF.